The next 9 T cell receptor beta chains were all read from a single sample in a study of long-term antiretroviral therapy in people with HIV. Survey-level immunoSEQ v3.0 assays were run. Sequencing used immunoSEQ multiplex PCR; TCRdb keeps in-frame clones, though not all of them. The sample has roughly 10,000 clones, about four fifths seen once. Sample: unsorted PBMCs, taken 1.2 years after starting antiretroviral therapy. The origin of the receptors is a man aged 35 to 55 with HIV.

The chain couples TRBV6-1 to TRBJ1-4; TRBD1 agrees at 7 bases. The junction had 8 bases not matched to a gene; V was cut back by 6 bases and J by 7 bases. The CDR3 length is 14 residues. Germline lookup yields CDR1 MNHNS and CDR2 SASEGT. For the CDR3, the DNA is TGTGCCAGCAGAGGACAGGCAAGCGGTGAAAAACTGTTTTTT. Translating it yields CASRGQASGEKLFF.

The V and J genes are TRBV29-1 and TRBJ1-1; 9 bases line up with TRBD1. This CDR3 is built from 11 residues. Germline CDR1 and CDR2: SQVTM and ANQGSEA. After removal of 7 bases from V and 11 bases from J, the junction contained 8 bases not matched to a gene. For the CDR3, the DNA is TGCAGCGCCATGGGACAGGGAACGGCTTTCTTT. Encoded protein: CSAMGQGTAFF.

Only one count was recorded for this clone. V and J are TRBV18 and TRBJ2-1; D gene uncertain. The CDR3 contains 13 residues. Germline values: CDR1 KGHSH, CDR2 LQKENI. The V end lost 3 bases, the J end lost 9 bases, and 12 bases lay between the germline ends. CDR3 residues: CASSPLVSIEQFF. CDR3 sequence (DNA): TGTGCCAGCTCACCCCTAGTCTCTATTGAGCAGTTCTTC.

In this sample, this clone turned up a few times. This rearrangement joins TRBV27 to TRBJ2-2; perhaps TRBD1 as D (6 bases). The CDR3 sequence is 14 residues long. Trimming left V 5 bases short and J 7 bases short, with 14 bases between. Germline V CDR1 and CDR2: MNHEY, SMNVEV (reference sequence). The CDR3 bases are TGTGCCAGCAGTGTCACTACAGGGAGCGGGGAGCTGTTTTTT. Translation: CASSVTTGSGELFF.

The chain's CDR3 is CASSLDVGLGNEQYF. CDR3 nucleotides: TGTGCCAGCAGCTTAGATGTCGGACTAGGGAACGAGCAGTACTTC. The chain combines TRBV11-2 with TRBJ2-7, with 7 positions matching TRBD2. This CDR3 comprises 15 residues. Trimming at V came to 0 bases and at J to 5 bases, leaving 7 bases not matched to a gene. Germline CDR1 SGHAT, CDR2 FQNNGV.

This clone was picked up a small number of times. The gene calls are TRBV5-1 and TRBJ2-2; D unclear. The CDR3 runs 16 residues. Trimming took 7 bases from V and 5 from J, leaving 21 bases between them. The germline V gene encodes CDR1 SGHRS and CDR2 YFSETQ. CDR3 DNA: TGCGCCAGCGCTACCTCGGCCATCGGGCGGACCGGGGAGCTGTTTTTT. It translates to CASATSAIGRTGELFF.

The chain has TRBV25-1 and TRBJ1-4, with TRBD1 identical over 7 bases. Germline loops: CDR1 MGHDK, CDR2 SYGVNS. J gave up 8 bases and V 0 bases, and 6 bases lay outside the gene matches. The CDR3 sequence is 15 residues long. CDR3 in amino acids: CASSEYRSGGEKLFF. DNA for the CDR3: TGTGCCAGCAGTGAATATCGGTCAGGGGGGGAAAAACTGTTTTTT. Complete variable domain (other parts from reference TRBV25-1 and TRBJ1-4): EADIYQTPRYLVIGTGKKITLECSQTMGHDKMYWYQQDPGMELHLIHYSYGVNSTEKGDLSSESTVSRIRTEHFPLTLESARPSHTSQYLCASSEYRSGGEKLFFGSGTQLSVL.

The chain is built from TRBV6-1 and TRBJ2-1, with 7 nucleotides matching TRBD1. CDR1 and CDR2 (germline): MNHNS, SASEGT. Germline trimming cut 5 bases from V and 8 bases from J; bases unmatched to any gene: 9. The CDR3 length is 14 residues. The DNA for the CDR3 is TGTGCCAGCAGTCCCTTGACAGGGCGCTATGAGCAGTTCTTC. Translating gives CASSPLTGRYEQFF.

The CDR3 spells CASKGPISYEQYF. The CDR3 DNA sequence: TGCGCCAGCAAAGGACCGATCTCCTACGAGCAGTACTTC. The V and J genes are TRBV10-2 and TRBJ2-7, with D hard to call. CDR1 is WSHSY, CDR2 SAAADI, per germline. The CDR3 contains 13 residues. Trimming stripped 7 bases from V and 0 bases from J, with 10 bases between.